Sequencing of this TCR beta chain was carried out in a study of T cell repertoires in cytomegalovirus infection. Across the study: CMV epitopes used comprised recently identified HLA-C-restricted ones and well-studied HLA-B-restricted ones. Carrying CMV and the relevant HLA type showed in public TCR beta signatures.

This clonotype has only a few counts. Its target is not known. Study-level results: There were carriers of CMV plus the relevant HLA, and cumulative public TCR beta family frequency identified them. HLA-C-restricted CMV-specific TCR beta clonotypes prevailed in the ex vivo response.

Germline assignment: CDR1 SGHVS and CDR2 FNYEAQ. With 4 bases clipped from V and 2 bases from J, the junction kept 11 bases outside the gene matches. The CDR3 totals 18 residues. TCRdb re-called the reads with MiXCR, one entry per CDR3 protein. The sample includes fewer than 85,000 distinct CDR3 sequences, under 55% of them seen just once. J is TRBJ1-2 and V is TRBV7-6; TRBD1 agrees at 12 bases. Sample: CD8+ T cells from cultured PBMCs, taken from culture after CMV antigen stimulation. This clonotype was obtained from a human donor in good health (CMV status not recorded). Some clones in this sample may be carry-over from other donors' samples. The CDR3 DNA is TGTGCCAGCAGCTCCCCTGGGACAGGGGGCGACCGAAACTATGGCTACACCTTC. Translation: CASSSPGTGGDRNYGYTF.